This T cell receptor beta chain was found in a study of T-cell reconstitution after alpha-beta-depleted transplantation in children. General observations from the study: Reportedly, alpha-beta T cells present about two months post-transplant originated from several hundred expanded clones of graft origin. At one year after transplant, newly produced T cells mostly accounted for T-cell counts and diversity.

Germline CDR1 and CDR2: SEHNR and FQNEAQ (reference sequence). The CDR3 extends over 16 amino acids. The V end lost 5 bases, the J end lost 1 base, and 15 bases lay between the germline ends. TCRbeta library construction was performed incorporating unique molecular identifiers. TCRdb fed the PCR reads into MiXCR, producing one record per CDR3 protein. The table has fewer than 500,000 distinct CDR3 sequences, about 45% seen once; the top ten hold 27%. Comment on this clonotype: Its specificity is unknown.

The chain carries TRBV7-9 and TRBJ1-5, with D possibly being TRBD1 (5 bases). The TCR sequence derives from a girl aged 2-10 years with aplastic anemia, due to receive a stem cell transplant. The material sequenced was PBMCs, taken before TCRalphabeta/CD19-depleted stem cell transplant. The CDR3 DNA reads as TGTGCCAGCAGCATAATAACCGAGGGGAGCAATCAGCCCCAGCATTTT. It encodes CASSIITEGSNQPQHF. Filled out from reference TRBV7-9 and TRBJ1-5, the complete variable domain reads DTGVSQNPRHKITKRGQNVTFRCDPISEHNRLYWYRQTLGQGPEFLTYFQNEAQLEKSRLLSDRFSAERPKGSFSTLEIQRTEQGDSAMYLCASSIITEGSNQPQHFGDGTRLSIL.